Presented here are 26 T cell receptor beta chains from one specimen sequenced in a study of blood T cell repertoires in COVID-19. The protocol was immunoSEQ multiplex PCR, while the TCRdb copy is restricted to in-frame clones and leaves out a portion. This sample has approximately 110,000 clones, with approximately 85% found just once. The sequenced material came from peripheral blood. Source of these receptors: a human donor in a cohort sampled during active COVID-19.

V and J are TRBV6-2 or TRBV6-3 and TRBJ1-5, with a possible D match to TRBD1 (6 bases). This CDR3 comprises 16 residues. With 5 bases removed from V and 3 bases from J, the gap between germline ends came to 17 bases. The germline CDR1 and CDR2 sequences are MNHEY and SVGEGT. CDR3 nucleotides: TGTGCCAGCAGTGGTTCCTCCACAGGGTACAATCAGCCCCAGCATTTT. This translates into CASSGSSTGYNQPQHF.

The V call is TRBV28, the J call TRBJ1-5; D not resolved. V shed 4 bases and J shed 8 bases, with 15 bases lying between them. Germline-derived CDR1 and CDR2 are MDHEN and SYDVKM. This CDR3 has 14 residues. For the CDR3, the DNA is TGTGCCAGCAGTTCCGTCATGACTCGGGAGCCCCAGCATTTT. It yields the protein CASSSVMTREPQHF.

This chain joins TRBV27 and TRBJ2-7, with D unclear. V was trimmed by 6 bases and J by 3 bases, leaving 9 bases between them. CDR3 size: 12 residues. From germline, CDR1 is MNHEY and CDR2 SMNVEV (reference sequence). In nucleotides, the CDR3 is TGTGCCAGCAGAGGAGAAAACTACGAGCAGTACTTC. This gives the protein CASRGENYEQYF.

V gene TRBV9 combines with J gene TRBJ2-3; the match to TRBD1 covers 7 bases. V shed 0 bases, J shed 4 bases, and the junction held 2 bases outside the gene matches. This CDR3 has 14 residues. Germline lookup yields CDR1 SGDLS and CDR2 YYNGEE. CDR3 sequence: CASSVVGTADTQYF. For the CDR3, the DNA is TGTGCCAGCAGCGTAGTCGGGACAGCAGATACGCAGTATTTT.

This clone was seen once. For the CDR3, the DNA is TGTGCCAGCAGCCCTAATCTGACAGGGGGCAGGACTGAAGCTTTCTTT. Its protein product is CASSPNLTGGRTEAFF. The chain recombines TRBV28 with TRBJ1-1; 10 bases map to TRBD1. The CDR3 totals 16 residues. J was trimmed by 5 bases and V by 6 bases; bases with no gene match: 12. Germline lookup yields CDR1 MDHEN and CDR2 SYDVKM.

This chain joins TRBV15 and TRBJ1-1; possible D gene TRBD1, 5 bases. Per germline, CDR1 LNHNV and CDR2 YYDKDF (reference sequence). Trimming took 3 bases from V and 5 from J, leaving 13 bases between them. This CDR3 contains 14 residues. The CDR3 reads CATSSLRGVTEAFF. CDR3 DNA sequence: TGTGCCACCAGCAGCCTTCGGGGGGTAACTGAAGCTTTCTTT.

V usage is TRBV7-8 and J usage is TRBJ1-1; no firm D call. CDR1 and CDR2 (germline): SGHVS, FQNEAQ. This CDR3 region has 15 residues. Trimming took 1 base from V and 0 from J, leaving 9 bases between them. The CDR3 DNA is TGTGCCAGCAGCTTAGATGAGGCGGTGAACACTGAAGCTTTCTTT. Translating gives CASSLDEAVNTEAFF.

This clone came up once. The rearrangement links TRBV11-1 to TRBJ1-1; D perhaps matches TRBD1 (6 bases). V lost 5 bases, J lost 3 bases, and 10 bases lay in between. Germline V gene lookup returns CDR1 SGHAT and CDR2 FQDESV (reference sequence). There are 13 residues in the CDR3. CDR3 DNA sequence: TGTGCCAGCAGCGCACAGGGAGACACTGAAGCTTTCTTT. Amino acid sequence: CASSAQGDTEAFF.

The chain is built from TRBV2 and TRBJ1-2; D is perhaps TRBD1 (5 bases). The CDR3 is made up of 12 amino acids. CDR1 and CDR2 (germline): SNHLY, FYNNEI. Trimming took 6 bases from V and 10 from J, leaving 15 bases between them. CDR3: CASRAEDSHYTF. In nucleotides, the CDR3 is TGTGCCAGCAGAGCAGAAGACAGTCACTACACCTTC.

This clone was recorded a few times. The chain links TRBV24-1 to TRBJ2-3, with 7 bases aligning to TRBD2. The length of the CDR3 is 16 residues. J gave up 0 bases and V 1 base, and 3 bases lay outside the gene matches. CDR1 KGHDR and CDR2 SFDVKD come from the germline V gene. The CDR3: CATSDFGGGSTDTQYF. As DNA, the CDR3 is TGTGCCACCAGTGATTTTGGCGGGGGTAGCACAGATACGCAGTATTTT.

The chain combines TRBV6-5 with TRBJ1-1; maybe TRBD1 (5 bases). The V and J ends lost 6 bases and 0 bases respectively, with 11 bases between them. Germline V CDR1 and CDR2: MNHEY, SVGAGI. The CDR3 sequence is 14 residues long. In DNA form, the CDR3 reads TGTGCCAGCAGGCAGGGAGGGATGAACACTGAAGCTTTCTTT. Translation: CASRQGGMNTEAFF.

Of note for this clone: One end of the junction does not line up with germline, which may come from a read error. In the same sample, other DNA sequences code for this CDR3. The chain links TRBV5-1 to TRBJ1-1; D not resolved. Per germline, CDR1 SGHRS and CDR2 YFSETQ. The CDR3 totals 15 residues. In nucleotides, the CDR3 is TGCGCCAGCAGCCCGAAGCCGGAGATGAACACCGAAGCTTTCTTT. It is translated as CASSPKPEMNTEAFF.

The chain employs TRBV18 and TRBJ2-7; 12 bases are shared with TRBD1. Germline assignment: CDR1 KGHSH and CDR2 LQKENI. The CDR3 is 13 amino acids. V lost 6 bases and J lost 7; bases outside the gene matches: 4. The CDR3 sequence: CASSGTGGREQYF. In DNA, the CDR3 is TGTGCCAGCTCCGGGACAGGGGGCAGGGAGCAGTACTTC.

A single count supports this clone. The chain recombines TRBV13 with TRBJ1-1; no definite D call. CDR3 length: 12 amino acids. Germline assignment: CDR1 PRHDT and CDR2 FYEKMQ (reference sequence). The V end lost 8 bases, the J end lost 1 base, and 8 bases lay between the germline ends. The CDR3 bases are TGTGCCAGCGCAGCGAAGAACACTGAAGCTTTCTTT. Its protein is CASAAKNTEAFF.

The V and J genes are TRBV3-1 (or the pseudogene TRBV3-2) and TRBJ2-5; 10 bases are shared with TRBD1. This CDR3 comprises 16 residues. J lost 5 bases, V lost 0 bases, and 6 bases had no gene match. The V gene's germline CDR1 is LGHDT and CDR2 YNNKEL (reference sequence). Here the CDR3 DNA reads TGTGCCAGCAGCCAAGATCGGGGGACAGGGGATGAGACCCAGTACTTC. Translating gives CASSQDRGTGDETQYF.

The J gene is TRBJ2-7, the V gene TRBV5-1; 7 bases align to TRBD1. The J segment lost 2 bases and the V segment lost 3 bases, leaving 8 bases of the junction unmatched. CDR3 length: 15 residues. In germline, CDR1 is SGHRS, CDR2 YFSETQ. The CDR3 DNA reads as TGCGCCAGCAGCTCAACAAAGGGACAGACCTACGAGCAGTACTTC. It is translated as CASSSTKGQTYEQYF.

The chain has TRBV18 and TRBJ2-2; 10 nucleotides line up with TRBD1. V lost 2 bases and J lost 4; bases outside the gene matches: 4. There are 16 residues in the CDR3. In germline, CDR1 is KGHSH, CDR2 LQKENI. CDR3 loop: CASSPTGTGATGELFF. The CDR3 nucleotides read TGTGCCAGCTCACCAACCGGGACAGGGGCCACCGGGGAGCTGTTTTTT. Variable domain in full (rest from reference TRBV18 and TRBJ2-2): NAGVMQNPRHLVRRRGQEARLRCSPMKGHSHVYWYRQLPEEGLKFMVYLQKENIIDESGMPKERFSAEFPKEGPSILRIQQVVRGDSAAYFCASSPTGTGATGELFFGEGSRLTVL.

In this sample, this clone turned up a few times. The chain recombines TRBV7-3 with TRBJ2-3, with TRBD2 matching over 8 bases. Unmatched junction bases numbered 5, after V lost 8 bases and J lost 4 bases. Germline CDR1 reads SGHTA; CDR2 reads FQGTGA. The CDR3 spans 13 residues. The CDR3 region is CASAGGSADTQYF. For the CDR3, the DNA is TGTGCCAGCGCGGGAGGTTCGGCAGATACGCAGTATTTT.

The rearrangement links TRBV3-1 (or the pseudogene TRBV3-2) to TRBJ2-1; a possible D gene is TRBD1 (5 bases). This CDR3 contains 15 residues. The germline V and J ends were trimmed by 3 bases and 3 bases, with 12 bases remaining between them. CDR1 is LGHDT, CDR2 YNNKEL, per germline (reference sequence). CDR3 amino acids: CASSQRQNLYNEQFF. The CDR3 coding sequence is TGTGCCAGCAGCCAGAGACAGAATCTCTACAATGAGCAGTTCTTC.

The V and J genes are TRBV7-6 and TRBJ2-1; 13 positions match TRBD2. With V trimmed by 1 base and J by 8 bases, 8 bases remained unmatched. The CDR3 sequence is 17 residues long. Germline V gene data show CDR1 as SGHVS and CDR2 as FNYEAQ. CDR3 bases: TGTGCCAGCAGCTTAGTTGGTACTAGCGGGGGGGCTTATGAGCAGTTCTTC. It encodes CASSLVGTSGGAYEQFF.

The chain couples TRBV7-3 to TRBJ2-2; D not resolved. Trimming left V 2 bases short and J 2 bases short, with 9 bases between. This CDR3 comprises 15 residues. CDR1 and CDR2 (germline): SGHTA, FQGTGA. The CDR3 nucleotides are TGTGCCAGCAGCTTATCGAGTCTTAACACCGGGGAGCTGTTTTTT. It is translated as CASSLSSLNTGELFF.

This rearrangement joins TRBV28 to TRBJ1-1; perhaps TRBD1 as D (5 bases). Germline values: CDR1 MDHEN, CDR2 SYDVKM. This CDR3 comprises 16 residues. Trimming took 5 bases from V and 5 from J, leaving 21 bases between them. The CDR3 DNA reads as TGTGCCAGCAGTACGAAGTTGGGGGGGGGTTGGACTGAAGCTTTCTTT. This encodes CASSTKLGGGWTEAFF.

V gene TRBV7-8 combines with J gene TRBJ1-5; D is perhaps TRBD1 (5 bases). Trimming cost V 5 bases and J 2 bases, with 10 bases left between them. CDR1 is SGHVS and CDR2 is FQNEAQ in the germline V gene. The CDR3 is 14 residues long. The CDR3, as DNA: TGTGCCAGCAGCCCGGGACTTGGCAATCAGCCCCAGCATTTT. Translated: CASSPGLGNQPQHF. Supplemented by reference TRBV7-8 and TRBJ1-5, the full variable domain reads GAGVSQSPRYKVAKRGQDVALRCDPISGHVSLFWYQQALGQGPEFLTYFQNEAQLDKSGLPSDRFFAERPEGSVSTLKIQRTQQEDSAVYLCASSPGLGNQPQHFGDGTRLSIL.

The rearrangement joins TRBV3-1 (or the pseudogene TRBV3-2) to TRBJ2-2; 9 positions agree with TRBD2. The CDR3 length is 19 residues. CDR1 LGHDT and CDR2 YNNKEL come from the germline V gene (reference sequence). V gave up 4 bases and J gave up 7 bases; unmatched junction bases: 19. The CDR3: CASSPAGVAGAHWGGELFF. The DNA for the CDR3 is TGTGCCAGCAGCCCGGCCGGGGTAGCGGGGGCCCACTGGGGCGGGGAGCTGTTTTTT.

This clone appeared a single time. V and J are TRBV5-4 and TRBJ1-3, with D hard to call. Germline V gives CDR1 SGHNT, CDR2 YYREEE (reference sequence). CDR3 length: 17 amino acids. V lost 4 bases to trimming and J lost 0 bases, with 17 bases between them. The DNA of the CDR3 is TGTGCCAGCAGCCTAAACCGCGATCCGAACTCTGGAAACACCATATATTTT. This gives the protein CASSLNRDPNSGNTIYF.

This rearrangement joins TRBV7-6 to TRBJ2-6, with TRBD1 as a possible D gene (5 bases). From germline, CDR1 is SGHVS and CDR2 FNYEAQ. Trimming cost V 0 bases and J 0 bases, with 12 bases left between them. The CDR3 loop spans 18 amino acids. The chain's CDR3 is CASSLAGRQISGANVLTF. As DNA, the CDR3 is TGTGCCAGCAGCTTAGCGGGGCGACAGATCTCTGGGGCCAACGTCCTGACTTTC.